This T cell receptor beta chain was profiled in a study of T cell responses to AZD1222 COVID-19 vaccine. Here immunoSEQ multiplex PCR was the method, and the copy in TCRdb shows in-frame clones only, minus some. Here the sample spans 89,000 or so clones, approximately 89% being singletons. The length of the CDR3 is 14 residues. CDR1 and CDR2 from the germline V gene are SGHTA and FQGNSA. The V end was cut by 8 bases, the J end by 4 bases, with 17 bases between. The material sequenced was peripheral blood, taken 28 days after the second AZD1222 dose. V gene TRBV7-2 combines with J gene TRBJ1-1, with D unclear. The origin of this receptor is an adult who received the AZD1222 COVID-19 vaccine. The CDR3 DNA follows: TGTGCCAGCTTGGGCCGGGTAGAGGGCACTGAAGCTTTCTTT. Protein sequence: CASLGRVEGTEAFF.